The clone carrying this T cell receptor (beta chain) came up once. Its antigen is still unknown. The PCR employed 60 Vbeta primers together with 13 Jbeta primers. In the authors' workflow: Counted up in a later analysis, unique TCR beta chains came to approximately 77 million, with some 9.9 million shared. TCRdb's table, derived via immunoSEQ multiplex PCR, lists solely in-frame clones and lacks some. V, J and clone size were drawn from that table, and D and trimming were deduced from the DNA. The sample carries about 69,000 clones, about three quarters recorded once. This CDR3 comprises 15 residues. The V gene's germline CDR1 is MDHEN and CDR2 SYDVKM. The V gene lost 2 bases and the J gene lost 2 bases, with 12 bases spanning the gap. These data belong to a study of cytomegalovirus exposure and HLA in healthy donors. Study-wide findings and caveats: From TCR beta sequences, most subjects' HLA-A and HLA-B alleles were reportedly predicted accurately.

Sequenced input: PBMCs. This TCR derives from a man in his late teens or twenties in good health and CMV-seronegative. This chain connects TRBV28 to TRBJ1-1; D unclear. In DNA, the CDR3 is TGTGCCAGCAGTTTACGGGTAGGAGGTAACACTGAAGCTTTCTTT. It yields the protein CASSLRVGGNTEAFF.